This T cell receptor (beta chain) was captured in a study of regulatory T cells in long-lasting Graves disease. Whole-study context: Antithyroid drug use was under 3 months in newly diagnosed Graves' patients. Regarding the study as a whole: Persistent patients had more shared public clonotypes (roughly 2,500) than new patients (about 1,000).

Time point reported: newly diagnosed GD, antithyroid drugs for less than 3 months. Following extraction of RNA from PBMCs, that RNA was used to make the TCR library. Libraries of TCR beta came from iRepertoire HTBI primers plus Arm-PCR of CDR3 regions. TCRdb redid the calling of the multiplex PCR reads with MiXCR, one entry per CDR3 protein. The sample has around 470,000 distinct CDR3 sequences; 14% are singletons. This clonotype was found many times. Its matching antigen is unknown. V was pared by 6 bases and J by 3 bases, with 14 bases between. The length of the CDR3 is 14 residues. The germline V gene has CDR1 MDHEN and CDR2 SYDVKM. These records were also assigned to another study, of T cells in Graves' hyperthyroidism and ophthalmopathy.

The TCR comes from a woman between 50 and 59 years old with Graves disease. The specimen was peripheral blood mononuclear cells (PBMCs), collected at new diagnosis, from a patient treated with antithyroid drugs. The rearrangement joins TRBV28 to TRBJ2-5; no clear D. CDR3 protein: CASSQGWRKETQYF. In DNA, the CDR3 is TGTGCCAGCAGCCAAGGATGGCGAAAAGAGACCCAGTACTTC.